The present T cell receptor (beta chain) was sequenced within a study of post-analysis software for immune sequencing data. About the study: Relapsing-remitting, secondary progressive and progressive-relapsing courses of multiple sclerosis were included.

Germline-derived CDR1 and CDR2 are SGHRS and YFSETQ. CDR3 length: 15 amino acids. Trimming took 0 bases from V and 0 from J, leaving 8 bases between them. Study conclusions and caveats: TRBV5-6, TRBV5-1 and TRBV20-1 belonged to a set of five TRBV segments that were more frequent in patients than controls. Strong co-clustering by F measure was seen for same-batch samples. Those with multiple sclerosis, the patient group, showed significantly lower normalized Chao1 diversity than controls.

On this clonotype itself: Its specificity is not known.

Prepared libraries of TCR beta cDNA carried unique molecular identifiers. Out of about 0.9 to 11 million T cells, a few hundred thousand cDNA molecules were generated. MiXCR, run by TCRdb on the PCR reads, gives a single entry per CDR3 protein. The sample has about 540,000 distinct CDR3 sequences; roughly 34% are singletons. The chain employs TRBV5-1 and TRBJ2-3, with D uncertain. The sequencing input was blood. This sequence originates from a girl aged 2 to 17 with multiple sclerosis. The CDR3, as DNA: TGCGCCAGCAGCTTGGATCTGGCGAGCACAGATACGCAGTATTTT. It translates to CASSLDLASTDTQYF.